This T cell receptor (beta chain) was captured in a study of T-cell memory formation after mild COVID-19. For the study at large: In these data, TCR clusters were largely donor specific.

The V and J ends lost 5 bases and 7 bases, in that order; junction bases with no gene match: 7. Germline V gene data show CDR1 as MNHEY and CDR2 as SVGAGI. CDR3 length: 15 amino acids. TCRdb reprocessed the 5' RACE reads with MiXCR, giving one entry per CDR3 protein. This table holds approximately 99,000 distinct CDR3 sequences, roughly a sixth found once. This clonotype was seen repeatedly, ten times or more. This TCR was recovered from a man aged 18 to 35 who had mild COVID-19 (a few samples of this study predate the infection). Cell type and time point are not known. Sequenced: PBMCs or a T cell subset sorted from them (not recorded which). V gene TRBV6-5 combines with J gene TRBJ1-5; TRBD1 matches at 11 bases. CDR3 sequence: CASSTGTGGRQPQHF. The DNA for the CDR3 is TGTGCCAGCAGTACGGGGACAGGGGGGAGGCAGCCCCAGCATTTT.